This T cell receptor (beta chain) was obtained from a study of radiation and T cells in renal cell carcinoma. The time point was: baseline pretreatment blood. Sample treatment: 15 Gy SBRT to primary tumor, nephrectomy 4 weeks later. A note on this clone: Its matching antigen is unknown.

Germline-derived CDR1 and CDR2 are WSHSY and SAAADI. V lost 10 bases, J lost 7 bases, and 13 bases stayed unmatched. The CDR3 totals 14 residues. Study-wide findings and caveats: From baseline, blood top tumor clonotypes peaked at 2 weeks post-radiation.

The data were produced by immunoSEQ multiplex PCR, yet TCRdb's version contains in-frame clones alone and is incomplete. The sample lists approximately 110,000 clones; about four fifths were seen once. The TCR sequence derives from a woman aged 55-69 years with renal cell carcinoma. Source: blood, taken from a patient whose treatment included radiotherapy and nephrectomy. The V and J genes are TRBV10-2 and TRBJ1-2; 9 bases map to TRBD1. The CDR3 DNA reads as TGCGCCATCTCGATCGGGACAGGGCCATCTGGCTACACCTTC. This translates into CAISIGTGPSGYTF.